This T cell receptor (beta chain) was recorded in a study of monozygotic twins with cystic fibrosis. On the study more broadly: Libraries were built from three micrograms of fragmented DNA using about 15 PCR cycles. Study-wide findings and caveats: Monozygotic CF twin pairs shared significantly more nucleotide-identical clonotypes than unrelated CF individuals did. J usage was most co-twin-similar in 8 of 16 pairs, V in 13.

V was clipped by 3 bases and J by 0 bases, with 22 bases between them. The CDR3 is 19 amino acids. The germline V gene has CDR1 SGHVS and CDR2 FNYEAQ. The repertoire was sequenced with immunoSEQ multiplex PCR; TCRdb's copy has only in-frame clones and lacks some. The data show about 25,000 clones, with approximately 90% seen just once and roughly 0.54% held by the top ten. Comment on this clone: No antigen is known for it.

The sample comprised blood. This sequence was found in a girl between 2 and 10 years old with cystic fibrosis. The chain couples TRBV7-6 to TRBJ2-3; D call uncertain. The CDR3 DNA follows: TGTGCCAGCAGCTTGGCCCCGCCACCGCCGGCCCGCAGCACAGATACGCAGTATTTT. Residues: CASSLAPPPPARSTDTQYF.